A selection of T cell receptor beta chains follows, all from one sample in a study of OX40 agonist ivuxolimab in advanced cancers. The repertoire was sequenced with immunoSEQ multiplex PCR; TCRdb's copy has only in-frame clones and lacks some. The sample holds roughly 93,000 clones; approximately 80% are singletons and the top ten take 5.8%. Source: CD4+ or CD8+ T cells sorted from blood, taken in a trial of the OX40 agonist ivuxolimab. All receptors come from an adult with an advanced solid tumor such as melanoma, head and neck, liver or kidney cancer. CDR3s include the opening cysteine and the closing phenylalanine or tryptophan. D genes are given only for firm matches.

cdr3_nt: TGTGCCAGCCGCGGCGGGAACACCGGGGAGCTGTTTTTT
cdr3_aa: CASRGGNTGELFF
v_call: TRBV7-6
j_call: TRBJ2-2
d_call: .

cdr3_nt: TGTGCCAGCAGCGTAGAGGGGACTAGCGGGAGCAGGGGTGAGACCCAGTACTTC
cdr3_aa: CASSVEGTSGSRGETQYF
v_call: TRBV9
j_call: TRBJ2-5
d_call: TRBD2

cdr3_nt: TGTGCCAGCAGCTTAGAACAGGGGTTGGCTTTCTTT
cdr3_aa: CASSLEQGLAFF
v_call: TRBV7-9
j_call: TRBJ1-1
d_call: TRBD1

cdr3_nt: TGTGCCAGCAGTGAGCCCGGGACGGACTACTCCTACGAGCAGTACTTC
cdr3_aa: CASSEPGTDYSYEQYF
v_call: TRBV6-1
j_call: TRBJ2-7
d_call: .

cdr3_nt: TGTGCCAGCAGCCCACCGACCTCCTACGAGCAGTACTTC
cdr3_aa: CASSPPTSYEQYF
v_call: TRBV5-6
j_call: TRBJ2-7
d_call: .

cdr3_nt: TGTGCCAGCAGTGACTCCAGGGATACCGGGGAGCTGTTTTTT
cdr3_aa: CASSDSRDTGELFF
v_call: TRBV6-4
j_call: TRBJ2-2
d_call: .

cdr3_nt: TGTGCCAGCAGCCAAGGACAGGGGGGCAATCAGCCCCAGCATTTT
cdr3_aa: CASSQGQGGNQPQHF
v_call: TRBV14
j_call: TRBJ1-5
d_call: TRBD1

cdr3_nt: TGTGCCAGTAGTATGGGTCGCAGGGGCGCGGGGGAGACCCAGTACTTC
cdr3_aa: CASSMGRRGAGETQYF
v_call: TRBV19
j_call: TRBJ2-5
d_call: .

cdr3_nt: TGTGCCAGCAGTTACTCTTGGTACCAAGACGAGCAGTACTTC
cdr3_aa: CASSYSWYQDEQYF
v_call: TRBV6-6
j_call: TRBJ2-7
d_call: .

cdr3_nt: TGTGCCAGCAGCCCGACAGCCACTAATGAAAAACTGTTTTTT
cdr3_aa: CASSPTATNEKLFF
v_call: TRBV4-2
j_call: TRBJ1-4
d_call: .

cdr3_nt: TGTGCCAGCAGCGCACACCCCAGTAGAACAGGGGGCGAAGTCCATGAGCAGTTCTTC
cdr3_aa: CASSAHPSRTGGEVHEQFF
v_call: TRBV9
j_call: TRBJ2-1
d_call: TRBD1

cdr3_nt: TGTGCCAGCAGCCAGGGGGCCGACACTGAAGCTTTCTTT
cdr3_aa: CASSQGADTEAFF
v_call: TRBV7-3
j_call: TRBJ1-1
d_call: TRBD1

cdr3_nt: TGTGCCAGCAGTCCCAGGCGGCTAGCGGCATCCTCCTACGAGCAGTACTTC
cdr3_aa: CASSPRRLAASSYEQYF
v_call: TRBV2
j_call: TRBJ2-7
d_call: TRBD2